The source of this TCR beta chain is a study of cytomegalovirus exposure and HLA in healthy donors (dated by TCRdb to 2015 to 2018). Study-level background: In an earlier analysis of fewer than 750 of the donors, about 260 Gb of sequence data and 100 million or so unique TCR beta sequences from about 179 million T cells were reported. An early release that covered roughly 600 HLA-typed donors contained approximately 290 gigabases of sequencing data and tens of millions of unique TCR sequences. Of the 350 to 450 genotyped donors, less than 90% were placed in the genetic ancestry cluster associated with self-reported Caucasian donors. The study was designed to test whether signatures of past pathogen exposure could be identified by cataloging public T cell receptors. Using immunosequencing, the study profiled T cell repertoires from approximately 700 subjects and related those repertoires to cytomegalovirus serostatus. A separate validation cohort of approximately 120 different subjects was used in addition to the approximately 640-subject first cohort. To predict cytomegalovirus infection status, the study brought together high-throughput TCR immunosequencing, statistical association of individual TCRs with disease status, and machine learning. To study patterns of TCR occurrence, a later analysis re-analyzed previously published TCR beta repertoires from around 670 donors and added high-resolution HLA genotyping. In the later analysis, no new phenotypic data were used to find candidate immune exposures; instead, reliance was placed on TCR beta sequences and their occurrence across donors. In an earlier analysis of 500 to 650 of the donors, high-throughput TCR beta sequencing was used to judge whether each TCR beta V gene segment behaved as functional or pseudogenic. Donor age, sex, ethnicity and CMV serostatus were compiled together with the repertoire data. In a later genetic analysis, genome-wide SNP genotypes for about three fifths of the 666 donors were used, and that subset was treated as a discovery cohort. Every discovery cohort repertoire had been produced on one sequencing platform. HLA typing covered class I and class II loci at four-digit resolution. The number of donors typed differed by locus, with about 629-630 for A, B, C, DRB1 and DQB1, around 560 for DQA1, approximately 570 for DPA1, and over 400 for DPB1. About five DR-DQ haplotypes were handled as single units for association and clustering because linkage in the cohort was strong. Among about 370 genotyped donors of the cohort, an average of around 250,000 unique TCR beta nucleotide sequences was sequenced per donor, of which roughly 18% were non-productive.

The cohort comprised hundreds of healthy bone marrow donors. All cohort members were sampled while nominally healthy, although unrecorded immune exposures were likely present. The donor tested CMV seronegative and was one of the 352 seronegative cohort members. A peripheral blood sample was provided by each donor, and peripheral blood mononuclear cells were used for TCR beta sequencing. Genomic DNA extraction from the blood cell samples was performed with the Qiagen DNeasy Blood Extraction Kit. Worth noting for this clone: Its antigen is currently not known. The input lacks base qualities; no much larger clone sits a single base away.

The library came from the immunoSEQ multiplex PCR assay. For the multiplex PCR, a mixture combining 60 forward primers for TCR Vbeta segments and 13 reverse primers for TCR Jbeta segments was used. Amplification of the CDR3 region of rearranged TCR beta genes was performed with a multiplex PCR assay on genomic DNA. On the Illumina HiSeq System, the amplified TCR beta libraries were sequenced as 87-base-pair reads. Under the source paper's analysis protocol: Across the roughly 640 repertoires, a later analysis counted tens of millions of unique TCR beta chains, roughly 11 million of which were shared by at least two donors. To remove PCR and sequencing errors, raw reads were error-corrected and collapsed into unique sequences using a nearest-neighbor algorithm that merged closely related sequences. Alignment of CDR3 sequences to IMGT reference sequences was used to assign V, D and J gene segments. Each retained sequence needed at least a six-nucleotide match to both a V gene segment and a J gene segment. A rearrangement counted as productive if the CDR3 had no stop codons and remained in frame with V and J, and every other rearrangement counted as non-productive. CDR3 was defined by IMGT convention, running from the second conserved V-encoded cysteine to the conserved J-encoded phenylalanine. Sequences without an unambiguous match to a single V gene segment were excluded from the earlier analysis of about 640 of the donors. An earlier analysis of just under 600 of the donors called V segments functional above 56.7% productive rearrangements and segregating when the between-donor standard deviation exceeded 5%. A statistical classification framework was built to diagnose cytomegalovirus status from the catalog of TCR beta chain sequences. In a later analysis, TCR nucleotide sequences were compared against IMGT/GENE-DB human TR gene sequences so that V and J genes could be assigned. Using the TCRdist pipeline, a later analysis assigned CDR3 sequences along with most-parsimonious VDJ recombination scenarios. In a later analysis, each TCR beta chain was defined by its CDR3 amino acid sequence together with its V-gene family, and reads lacking a unique V-gene family were excluded. In a later analysis, a few hundred highly shared, low-generation-probability nucleotide sequences were removed to address suspected cross-contamination and a sequencing artifact. In a later analysis, a clonal expansion index was calculated for each public chain from normalized within-repertoire ranks of inferred template counts. In a later analysis, generation probabilities were computed using a VDJ recombination model fitted to out-of-frame rearrangements, and the results were checked against IGoR. In a later analysis, hypergeometric tests were used to score TCR-TCR, TCR-HLA and TCR-CMV co-occurrence, with a repertoire-size bias correction applied to TCR pairs. False discovery rates were estimated in a later analysis by permuting HLA or CMV assignments 20 times. In a later analysis, co-occurring TCRs were grouped using DBSCAN, with TCRdist sequence similarity added in when clustering inside HLA-allele-positive subsets. Repertoires with fewer than 30,000 or more than 120,000 public chains, plus five repertoires with anomalous nucleotide sharing, were excluded from co-occurrence clustering. TCRdb re-hosts the immuneACCESS table, in-frame sequences only. Its copies lack some clones; in the studies checked, an unresolved V gene accounts for under half of them, and the cause for the rest is not known. V and J calls and clone size are given by that table; D and trimming were obtained from the DNA. The sample table shows some 160,000 clones, and over 60% are seen once. The ten largest clones add up to 4.5% to 6% of the sample.

The germline V gene supplies CDR1 SGHVS and CDR2 FNYEAQ. The CDR3 starts with the cysteine, ends with the phenylalanine, and has 14 residues. CDR3 DNA only is kept here, 42 bases in frame from base 1. Deletion took 5 bases off V and 2 bases off J, with a span of 11 bases between the germline ends. General conclusions and limits of the study: The presence/absence analyses assumed that sequencing depth was roughly uniform across donors, and that assumption may not be true. A later analysis found that most CMV-associated TCR beta chains appeared HLA-restricted, with HLA associations seemingly driven largely by CMV exposure. Linkage disequilibrium might explain the correlated functional status among segregating V segments, but an unknown experimental factor could not be ruled out. In a later genetic analysis, a missense DCLRE1C variant was associated with V-gene and J-gene trimming of TCR beta chains, and the association was replicated in an independent cohort. Because HLA typing was missing for some donors at each locus, association tests included only the typed subset. Assigning TCR associations to individual alleles was difficult when HLA alleles, especially DR and DQ, strongly co-occurred. A later analysis found that TCR association rates varied across HLA loci, with DRB1 alleles showing the most associated TCRs and HLA-C alleles the fewest. This cohort had only TCR beta chains sequenced, and the lack of alpha or paired-chain data limited which features could be detected. A further reported finding was that TCR beta sequences accurately predicted the HLA-A and HLA-B alleles for most subjects in the first cohort. In an earlier analysis of about 600 of the donors, most TCR beta V segments appeared in productive rearrangements about 87% or about 30% of the time, broadly matching IMGT annotations. Several of the top co-occurrence clusters appeared to be linked to parvovirus B19, influenza, CMV and Epstein-Barr virus, according to a later analysis. The only immune exposure information available for the cohort was CMV serostatus. Some IMGT-functional V segments, including TRBV6-2 and TRBV6-3, could not be distinguished by the 87-base-pair reads and were therefore excluded. A later analysis found that HLA-associated TCR beta chains were more clonally expanded and had lower generation probabilities than equally common non-associated chains. While some public TCRs were present in many individuals, most TCR sequences turned up only very rarely across donors. In vitro tests confirmed that three of the cytomegalovirus-associated TCR beta chains recognize cytomegalovirus antigens. The classifier was reported to diagnose cytomegalovirus status with high specificity and sensitivity in both the original cohort and the validation cohort. Because counts were too low, about 15 rarely observed V segments, including chromosome 9 orphons, were left out of the earlier analysis of a few hundred of the donors. In a later analysis, around 15,000 TCR beta sequences were associated with specific HLA alleles at a false discovery rate of 0.05. A cluster of highly shared sequence variants was judged likely to represent a technical artifact of the sequencing pipeline. The authors suggested that the approach could potentially be generalized to other disease states and immunological phenotypes. Compared with the roughly 670-donor mean, donors in an Asian-associated ancestry cluster had fewer N-insertions in productive TCRs, according to a later genetic analysis. The study listed 150 to 200 TCR beta chains as associated with cytomegalovirus.

The receptor was derived from a man aged 35 to 55 in good health and CMV-seronegative. The sequence links TRBV7-6 to TRBJ2-3; the D gene is possibly TRBD2, with 7 bases matching. Sequenced sample: PBMCs. The DNA sequence reads TGTGCCAGCAGCAGGGGGGGGCACACAGATACGCAGTATTTT. The resulting protein is CASSRGGHTDTQYF.